This is a list of T cell receptor beta chains from one sample in a study of blood T cell repertoires in COVID-19. Clones were read by immunoSEQ multiplex PCR, and TCRdb kept only the in-frame ones, dropping some. Here the sample spans some 70,000 clones, 88% being singletons. Material for sequencing was PBMCs or T cells enriched from blood (not recorded which). Source of these receptors: a woman in her forties who had recovered from COVID-19. CDR3s include the opening cysteine and the closing phenylalanine or tryptophan. D genes are given only for firm matches. The listing skips clone size in some rows; elsewhere it reads once, few, many or a size class.

once,TRBJ2-5,TRBD1,TRBV5-1,CASSQGTAQETQYF,TGCGCCAGCAGCCAGGGGACAGCCCAAGAGACCCAGTACTTC
NA,TRBJ2-3,TRBD2,TRBV3-1/TRBV3-2,CASSQDPLAGVDTQYF,TGTGCCAGCAGCCAAGATCCCCTAGCGGGGGTAGATACGCAGTATTTT
NA,TRBJ2-5,NA,TRBV4-2,CASSPETTVTYVETQYF,TGTGCCAGCAGCCCTGAGACGACAGTGACTTACGTGGAGACCCAGTACTTC
NA,TRBJ2-3,TRBD2,TRBV19,CASRGLAGSTDTQYF,TGTGCCAGTAGAGGACTAGCGGGGTCCACAGATACGCAGTATTTT
NA,TRBJ2-3,NA,TRBV13,CASSPYPGDTQYF,TGTGCCAGCAGCCCATATCCCGGAGATACGCAGTATTTT
NA,TRBJ2-5,TRBD1,TRBV5-1,CASSWDRQGNKKTQYF,TGCGCCAGCAGCTGGGATCGACAGGGGAATAAAAAGACCCAGTACTTC
NA,TRBJ2-2,TRBD2,TRBV6-5,CASILESGSGGELFF,TGTGCCAGCATACTTGAAAGCGGGAGCGGAGGGGAGCTGTTTTTT
few,TRBJ2-2,TRBD1,TRBV7-3,CASSLTGGGTGELFF,TGTGCCAGCAGCTTGACAGGGGGCGGGACCGGGGAGCTGTTTTTT
NA,TRBJ2-7,NA,TRBV10-2,CASSDSGPQADGRDSGSSYEQYF,TGCGCCAGCAGTGACTCGGGCCCTCAGGCCGACGGCCGAGATTCGGGGTCCTCCTACGAGCAGTACTTC
NA,TRBJ2-3,TRBD1,TRBV9,CASSAGQPSTDTQYF,TGTGCCAGCAGCGCGGGACAGCCGAGCACAGATACGCAGTATTTT
NA,TRBJ1-1,TRBD1,TRBV7-9,CASSPSRDREMNTEAFF,TGTGCCAGCAGCCCGAGCCGGGACAGGGAAATGAACACTGAAGCTTTCTTT
NA,TRBJ2-1,TRBD2,TRBV4-1,CASSQSSGGGYEQFF,TGCGCCAGCAGCCAGTCTAGCGGGGGGGGGTATGAGCAGTTCTTC
NA,TRBJ1-2,TRBD1,TRBV5-1,CASSDRDRGIDGYTF,TGCGCCAGCAGCGACCGGGACAGGGGTATTGATGGCTACACCTTC
NA,TRBJ2-5,NA,TRBV18,CASSPGETQYF,TGTGCCAGCTCACCCGGAGAGACCCAGTACTTC
NA,TRBJ1-6,NA,TRBV2,CASRKDGAPYNSPLHF,TGTGCCAGCAGGAAAGATGGGGCCCCATATAATTCACCCCTCCACTTT
NA,TRBJ1-1,NA,TRBV19,CASRGNTEAFF,TGTGCCAGCAGAGGAAACACTGAAGCTTTCTTT
NA,TRBJ1-5,NA,TRBV6-5,CASRRGYSNQPQHF,TGTGCCAGCAGAAGAGGGTATAGCAATCAGCCCCAGCATTTT
once,TRBJ2-2,TRBD1,TRBV19,CASSKWGQVISGELFF,TGTGCCAGTAGTAAATGGGGACAGGTTATTTCGGGGGAGCTGTTTTTT
NA,TRBJ2-3,NA,TRBV6-5,CASSYRADGTDTQYF,TGTGCCAGCAGTTATAGAGCGGACGGCACAGATACGCAGTATTTT
NA,TRBJ1-1,NA,TRBV5-7,CASSLAGQNTEAFF,TGTGCCAGCAGCTTGGCCGGACAGAACACTGAAGCTTTCTTT
once,TRBJ2-3,TRBD1,TRBV5-1,CASSLGDRGSDTQYF,TGCGCCAGCAGCTTGGGGGACAGGGGGTCAGATACGCAGTATTTT
NA,TRBJ1-4,NA,TRBV19,CASSMWQINEKLFF,TGTGCCAGTAGTATGTGGCAGATTAATGAAAAACTGTTTTTT
NA,TRBJ1-1,TRBD1,TRBV18,CASSPNHGQGVAEAFF,TGTGCCAGCTCACCCAATCATGGACAGGGGGTCGCTGAAGCTTTCTTT
NA,TRBJ1-5,TRBD1,TRBV6-2/TRBV6-3,CASSSGTGTVYSNQPQHF,TGTGCCAGCAGTTCGGGGACCGGGACAGTGTATAGCAATCAGCCCCAGCATTTT
NA,TRBJ1-1,NA,TRBV11-2,CASSHRDEAFF,TGTGCCAGCAGCCACAGGGATGAAGCTTTCTTT
NA,TRBJ2-7,NA,TRBV5-1,CASSYPNRDYEQYF,TGCGCCAGCAGTTATCCGAACCGGGACTACGAGCAGTACTTC
NA,TRBJ2-5,NA,TRBV7-8,CASSHLRGETQYF,TGTGCCAGCAGCCACCTGCGGGGTGAGACCCAGTACTTC
once,TRBJ2-7,NA,TRBV20-1,CSALGDPAQYF,TGCAGTGCCCTGGGAGATCCGGCGCAGTACTTC
NA,TRBJ2-5,TRBD1,TRBV6-5,CASKRGQYQETQYF,TGTGCCAGCAAGAGGGGACAGTACCAAGAGACCCAGTACTTC
NA,TRBJ1-5,TRBD1,TRBV6-5,CASRGQVQQPQHF,TGTGCCAGCAGGGGACAGGTCCAGCAGCCCCAGCATTTT
once,TRBJ1-3,TRBD1,TRBV11-3,CASSLQGGFGNTIYF,TGTGCCAGCAGCCTTCAAGGGGGCTTTGGAAACACCATATATTTT
NA,TRBJ1-6,NA,TRBV27,CASSLSGGGEPYNSPLHF,TGTGCCAGCAGTTTATCGGGGGGGGGAGAGCCCTATAATTCACCCCTCCACTTT
NA,TRBJ1-3,NA,TRBV21-1,CASSHRDREIGNTIYF,TGTGCCAGCAGCCACCGGGACAGGGAGATCGGAAACACCATATATTTT
few,TRBJ2-3,TRBD2,TRBV5-1,CASSPASPGGTDTQYF,TGCGCCAGCAGCCCCGCGAGTCCGGGGGGTACAGATACGCAGTATTTT
NA,TRBJ2-3,TRBD2,TRBV5-1,CASSLATSAYTDTQYF,TGCGCCAGCAGCTTGGCCACTAGCGCCTACACAGATACGCAGTATTTT
NA,TRBJ1-1,NA,TRBV29-1,CSANGDWTEAFF,TGCAGCGCGAACGGGGATTGGACTGAAGCTTTCTTT
NA,TRBJ1-3,NA,TRBV2,CASSTDTQGPGNTIYF,TGTGCCAGCAGCACCGACACGCAGGGCCCTGGAAACACCATATATTTT
NA,TRBJ2-3,TRBD1,TRBV5-1,CASSPDRASTDTQYF,TGCGCCAGCAGCCCGGACAGGGCTAGCACAGATACGCAGTATTTT
NA,TRBJ1-1,TRBD1,TRBV5-1,CASSILRTGVTNTEAFF,TGCGCCAGCAGCATCCTAAGGACAGGGGTAACGAACACTGAAGCTTTCTTT
NA,TRBJ1-2,NA,TRBV27,CASSLSGRNYGYTF,TGTGCCAGCAGTTTATCAGGGAGGAACTATGGCTACACCTTC
NA,TRBJ2-3,TRBD2,TRBV7-6,CASSRGLAGGSGTDTQYF,TGTGCCAGCAGCCGTGGACTAGCGGGGGGATCCGGCACAGATACGCAGTATTTT
NA,TRBJ1-1,NA,TRBV11-2,CASSISVARNRAFF,TGTGCCAGCAGCATTTCGGTTGCCAGGAACAGGGCTTTCTTT
NA,TRBJ1-3,TRBD1,TRBV4-2,CASEPAKGTGGENTIYF,TGTGCCAGCGAGCCAGCAAAGGGAACAGGGGGCGAAAACACCATATATTTT
once,TRBJ1-5,NA,TRBV7-8,CASSLPGAKGIQPQHF,TGTGCCAGCAGCTTACCAGGGGCTAAGGGTATACAGCCCCAGCATTTT
NA,TRBJ2-7,NA,TRBV27,CASSLSWQGQPPGSYEQYF,TGTGCCAGCAGTTTATCGTGGCAGGGACAACCCCCGGGCTCCTACGAGCAGTACTTC
NA,TRBJ2-1,TRBD2,TRBV2,CASSDSGIFYNEQFF,TGTGCCAGCAGTGATAGCGGGATTTTTTACAATGAGCAGTTCTTC
NA,TRBJ2-3,NA,TRBV5-6,CASTPAGRGPTDTQYF,TGTGCCAGCACCCCGGCCGGCAGGGGCCCCACAGATACGCAGTATTTT
few,TRBJ1-5,TRBD1,TRBV28,CASSTIQGLQPQHF,TGTGCCAGCAGCACGATACAGGGGTTGCAGCCCCAGCATTTT
NA,TRBJ2-1,NA,TRBV7-9,CASSPRSGRSYNEQFF,TGTGCCAGCAGCCCACGGTCAGGGCGCTCCTACAATGAGCAGTTCTTC
NA,TRBJ2-7,NA,TRBV10-3,CATDSSSSYEQYF,TGTGCCACCGACAGTTCGTCCTCCTACGAGCAGTACTTC
once,TRBJ2-1,NA,TRBV9,CASSQVGYNEQFF,TGTGCCAGCAGCCAAGTCGGTTACAATGAGCAGTTCTTC
NA,TRBJ2-3,NA,TRBV5-6,CASSLGAAPASTQYF,TGTGCCAGCAGCTTAGGGGCGGCCCCCGCGTCTACGCAGTATTTT
NA,TRBJ2-2,TRBD2,TRBV7-3,CASSILAGGTNTGELFF,TGTGCCAGCAGCATACTAGCGGGGGGCACGAACACCGGGGAGCTGTTTTTT
NA,TRBJ1-1,TRBD1,TRBV5-1,CASSRGDRAMDVNTEAFF,TGCGCCAGCAGCCGGGGTGACAGGGCCATGGACGTTAACACTGAAGCTTTCTTT
once,TRBJ2-7,TRBD1,TRBV2,CASRRDRANEQYF,TGTGCCAGCAGGAGGGACAGGGCGAACGAGCAGTACTTC